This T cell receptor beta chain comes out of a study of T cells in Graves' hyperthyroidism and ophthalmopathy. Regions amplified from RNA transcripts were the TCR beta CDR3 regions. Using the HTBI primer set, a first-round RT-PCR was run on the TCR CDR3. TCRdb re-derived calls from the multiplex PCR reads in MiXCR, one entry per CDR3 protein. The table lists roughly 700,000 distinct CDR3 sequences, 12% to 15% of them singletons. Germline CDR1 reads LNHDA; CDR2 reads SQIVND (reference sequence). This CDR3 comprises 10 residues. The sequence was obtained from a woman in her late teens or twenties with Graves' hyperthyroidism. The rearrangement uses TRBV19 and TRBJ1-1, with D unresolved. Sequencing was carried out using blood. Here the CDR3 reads CARMNTEAFF. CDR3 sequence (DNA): TGTGCTCGAATGAACACTGAAGCTTTCTTT.